This T cell receptor (beta chain) stems from a study of blood T cells in healthy people across ages. The wider study: The capture of about one barcoded beta molecule per two T cells was achieved by template switching. Whole-study results and caveats: With age, beta diversity per million T cells declined roughly linearly, significantly by 40.

A note on this clonotype: What it binds is not known.

Through a sample-barcoded 5' primer and a J-beta primer mix, a second PCR was run for 7 to 11 cycles. One entry per CDR3 protein, called by TCRdb with MiXCR from the 5' RACE reads. Among more than 1,400,000 distinct CDR3 sequences, 35% to 45% were seen once, and the ten largest hold around 8%. This TCR was sampled from a woman aged 18-29 years in good health. The source material was blood.

The CDR3 region is CASSRTSGGSSYNEQFF. The CDR3 DNA follows: TGTGCCAGCTCAAGGACTAGCGGGGGGAGCTCCTACAATGAGCAGTTCTTC. V gene TRBV18 combines with J gene TRBJ2-1; 14 nucleotides agree with TRBD2. Trimming took 5 bases from V and 0 from J; bases not matched to a gene: 3. CDR3 length: 17 residues. CDR1 and CDR2 (germline): KGHSH, LQKENI. Looking up the rest from reference TRBV18 and TRBJ2-1 gives the full variable domain: NAGVMQNPRHLVRRRGQEARLRCSPMKGHSHVYWYRQLPEEGLKFMVYLQKENIIDESGMPKERFSAEFPKEGPSILRIQQVVRGDSAAYFCASSRTSGGSSYNEQFFGPGTRLTVL.